One and the same sample provided the 30 T cell receptor beta chains below, sequenced in a study of preoperative IRX-2 immunotherapy in early breast cancer. Treatment indicated: preoperative locoregional IRX-2 cytokine immunotherapy. The data were produced by immunoSEQ multiplex PCR, yet TCRdb's version contains in-frame clones alone and is incomplete. Found here are about 98,000 clones, roughly 90% of them singletons; the top ten hold about 2%. The sequences come from tumor tissue, collected after IRX-2 immunotherapy. These receptor sequences come from a human donor with breast cancer.

The V gene is TRBV7-7, the J gene TRBJ2-7; possible D gene TRBD1, 6 bases. Trimming removed 5 bases from V and 2 bases from J, with 13 bases in between. The germline CDR1 and CDR2 sequences are SSHAT and FNYEAQ (reference sequence). The CDR3 loop spans 14 amino acids. The CDR3 DNA reads as TGTGCCAGCAGCGACAGGCCGGGAACCTACGAGCAGTACTTC. Protein product: CASSDRPGTYEQYF.

This clone showed up just once. The chain carries TRBV5-1 and TRBJ1-1; D remains unclear. The V end lost 1 base, the J end lost 1 base, and 8 bases lay between the germline ends. Germline CDR1 reads SGHRS; CDR2 reads YFSETQ. CDR3 length: 14 residues. CDR3 residues: CASSLQSGNTEAFF. CDR3 DNA sequence: TGCGCCAGCAGCTTGCAGTCCGGGAACACTGAAGCTTTCTTT.

This chain joins TRBV30 and TRBJ2-3; TRBD2 might be the D (7 bases). The CDR3 is made up of 17 amino acids. V was shortened by 2 bases and J by 0 bases, with 18 bases between the two germline ends. Germline lookup yields CDR1 GTSNPN and CDR2 SVGIG (reference sequence). The CDR3 is CAWSLWVRGGSTDTQYF. The CDR3 bases are TGTGCCTGGAGTTTATGGGTGAGGGGGGGGAGCACAGATACGCAGTATTTT.

This chain uses TRBV28 with TRBJ1-4; 7 bases fit TRBD1. V lost 2 bases to trimming and J lost 8 bases; unmatched junction nucleotides: 11. CDR3 length: 16 amino acids. Germline CDR1 and CDR2: MDHEN and SYDVKM. CDR3 coding DNA: TGTGCCAGCAGTTTACCTGGGGAGGGGGCTGAAGAAAAACTGTTTTTT. Its translation: CASSLPGEGAEEKLFF.

The chain carries TRBV5-1 and TRBJ2-7; tentatively, D is TRBD2 (5 bases). The CDR3 contains 15 residues. CDR1 is SGHRS, CDR2 YFSETQ, per germline. Trimming stripped 0 bases from V and 6 bases from J, with 16 bases between. The CDR3 DNA follows: TGCGCCAGCAGCTTGGCCGAGGTAGCCGAGGGCGAGCAGTACTTC. As protein: CASSLAEVAEGEQYF.

The chain uses TRBV11-3 and TRBJ1-6, with a possible D match to TRBD1 (5 bases). The CDR3 totals 16 residues. Trimming removed 3 bases from V and 5 bases from J, with 14 bases in between. Germline assignment: CDR1 SGHNT and CDR2 YENEEA. For the CDR3, the DNA is TGTGCCAGCAGCTTGAATCTAAGGGGACATAATTCACCCCTCCACTTT. As protein: CASSLNLRGHNSPLHF.

The gene calls are TRBV11-3 and TRBJ2-1, with D maybe TRBD1 (5 bases). The germline V and J ends were trimmed by 5 bases and 2 bases, with 10 bases remaining between them. Germline V gives CDR1 SGHNT, CDR2 YENEEA. The CDR3 contains 14 residues. The CDR3 sequence: CASSLTETYNEQFF. As DNA, the CDR3 is TGTGCCAGCAGCCTGACAGAGACCTACAATGAGCAGTTCTTC.

V gene TRBV25-1 combines with J gene TRBJ2-3, with D possibly being TRBD2 (5 bases). Germline-derived CDR1 and CDR2 are MGHDK and SYGVNS. This CDR3 spans 14 amino acids. V lost 5 bases and J 3 bases, leaving 12 bases between the germline ends. The CDR3 DNA is TGTGCCAGCAGTCTTGAGGGAAGAACAGATACGCAGTATTTT. This translates into CASSLEGRTDTQYF.

The chain carries TRBV6-8 and TRBJ1-4, with D uncertain. Germline V lookup: CDR1 MNHGY, CDR2 SAAAGT. This CDR3 has 13 amino acids. V shed 10 bases and J shed 7 bases, with 16 bases lying between them. The DNA of the CDR3 is TGTGCCATCAGCCCCCCGCCGGGTGAAAAACTGTTTTTT. The encoded protein is CAISPPPGEKLFF.

This clone was observed once. V and J are TRBV28 and TRBJ1-3; tentative D call: TRBD1 (5 bases). With 5 bases removed from V and 4 bases from J, the gap between germline ends came to 18 bases. Germline V gene data show CDR1 as MDHEN and CDR2 as SYDVKM. The CDR3 runs to 16 residues. CDR3 amino acids: CASSPPPGPEGNTIYF. For the CDR3, the DNA is TGTGCCAGCAGTCCACCCCCGGGGCCAGAGGGAAACACCATATATTTT.

The CDR3 sequence is CASSYSVLAGDSEQYF. The CDR3 DNA reads TGTGCCAGCAGTTACTCAGTTCTAGCGGGAGATTCCGAGCAGTACTTC. This rearrangement joins TRBV6-8 to TRBJ2-7, with 10 bases aligning to TRBD2. From germline, CDR1 is MNHGY and CDR2 SAAAGT. V lost 0 bases, J lost 6 bases, and 8 bases stayed unmatched. This CDR3 region has 16 residues.

This clone showed up just a few times. The rearrangement joins TRBV11-3 to TRBJ1-2, with TRBD1 matching 8 bases. Losses at the gene ends were 5 bases for V and 8 bases for J; bases not matched to a gene: 13. CDR1 SGHNT and CDR2 YENEEA come from the germline V gene. This CDR3 spans 15 amino acids. In DNA form, the CDR3 reads TGTGCCAGCAGCGGGGGCGGGCTGACAGGGGTAGGCTACACCTTC. Translation: CASSGGGLTGVGYTF. The full variable domain, completed using reference TRBV11-3 and TRBJ1-2, is EAGVVQSPRYKIIEKKQPVAFWCNPISGHNTLYWYLQNLGQGPELLIRYENEEAVDDSQLPKDRFSAERLKGVDSTLKIQPAELGDSAVYLCASSGGGLTGVGYTFGSGTRLTVV.

V and J are TRBV6-8 and TRBJ2-1, with D unclear. V lost 5 bases to trimming and J lost 10 bases, with 15 bases between them. The CDR3 is 13 residues long. Per the germline V gene, CDR1 is MNHGY and CDR2 is SAAAGT. The CDR3 bases are TGTGCCAGCAGTATGGACGGGCGTCAAGAGCAGTTCTTC. Translated: CASSMDGRQEQFF.

This clone is a singleton in its sample. This chain uses TRBV6-8 with TRBJ2-7, with TRBD2 identical over 10 bases. The CDR3 extends over 14 amino acids. Trimming cost V 4 bases and J 2 bases; bases outside gene matches: 2. Germline CDR1 reads MNHGY; CDR2 reads SAAAGT. The CDR3 reads CASSSLAGAYEQYF. Written as DNA, the CDR3 is TGTGCCAGCAGTTCTCTAGCGGGGGCCTACGAGCAGTACTTC.

The V call is TRBV1, the J call TRBJ1-1; no DNA check was done on the table's D call, TRBD1. TRBV1 is flagged as a pseudogene. This CDR3 is built from 13 residues. This CDR3 is CASSLGQNTEAFF. Written as DNA, the CDR3 is TGCGCCAGCAGCCTGGGACAGAACACTGAAGCTTTCTTT.

This rearrangement joins TRBV19 to TRBJ1-5; no firm D call. CDR3 length: 13 residues. Germline assignment: CDR1 LNHDA and CDR2 SQIVND (reference sequence). V was clipped by 6 bases and J by 10 bases, with 16 bases between them. The CDR3 coding sequence is TGTGCCAGTAGATCCCAGTCCTCCAGCCCCCAGCATTTT. It codes for CASRSQSSSPQHF.

The CDR3 DNA reads as TGTGCCAGCAGCCGAGACACCCGGGGGCCAGATACGCAGTATTTT. Its protein is CASSRDTRGPDTQYF. The rearrangement uses TRBV6-8 and TRBJ2-3; D might be TRBD1 or TRBD2, each matching 6 bases. The CDR3 is 15 residues long. The V end lost 6 bases, the J end lost 4 bases, and 17 bases lay between the germline ends. Looked up from germline, CDR1 is MNHGY and CDR2 is SAAAGT.

The chain couples TRBV14 to TRBJ2-1; 8 positions agree with TRBD2. Germline lookup yields CDR1 SGHDN and CDR2 FVKESK. This CDR3 region has 16 residues. V trimming: 2 bases; J trimming: 5 bases; junction bases outside the gene matches: 8. The CDR3 loop reads CASSQNRLALNNEQFF. The DNA of the CDR3 is TGTGCCAGCAGCCAAAACAGACTAGCGCTGAACAATGAGCAGTTCTTC.

V gene TRBV6-8 combines with J gene TRBJ1-5; 7 bases align to TRBD1. This CDR3 has 17 residues. The V segment lost 10 bases and the J segment 3 bases; nucleotides outside the gene matches: 18. The germline V gene has CDR1 MNHGY and CDR2 SAAAGT. The CDR3 sequence is CAITAPQQGRDNQPQHF. In DNA form, the CDR3 reads TGTGCCATCACCGCCCCTCAACAGGGGCGGGACAATCAGCCCCAGCATTTT.

V usage is TRBV5-1 and J usage is TRBJ2-6; the D gene is possibly TRBD2 (6 bases). Per the germline V gene, CDR1 is SGHRS and CDR2 is YFSETQ. The ends were cut back, 1 base at V and 0 bases at J, with 8 bases in the middle. This CDR3 contains 16 residues. For the CDR3, the DNA is TGCGCCAGCAGCTTGTTCGGGAGCTCTGGGGCCAACGTCCTGACTTTC. Its protein product is CASSLFGSSGANVLTF.

In the case of this clone: Other DNA sequences in the same sample also yield this CDR3. This chain links TRBV19 with TRBJ1-5; no reliable D call. Germline V gene sequence: CDR1 LNHDA, CDR2 SQIVND (reference sequence). The V end was cut by 6 bases, the J end by 2 bases, with 5 bases between. The CDR3 spans 12 residues. The CDR3 spells CASRTGNQPQHF. CDR3 bases: TGTGCCAGTAGAACAGGCAATCAGCCCCAGCATTTT. The full variable domain, completed using reference TRBV19 and TRBJ1-5, is DGGITQSPKYLFRKEGQNVTLSCEQNLNHDAMYWYRQDPGQGLRLIYYSQIVNDFQKGDIAEGYSVSREKKESFPLTVTSAQKNPTAFYLCASRTGNQPQHFGDGTRLSIL.

V is TRBV6-7 and J is TRBJ2-3, with 8 bases matching TRBD2. TRBV6-7 qualifies as an ORF whose function is uncertain. This CDR3 is 15 amino acids long. Losses at the gene ends were 5 bases for V and 4 bases for J; bases not matched to a gene: 8. This CDR3 is CASSEWGTSPDTQYF. The CDR3 DNA sequence: TGTGCCAGCAGTGAATGGGGGACTAGTCCAGATACGCAGTATTTT.

The rearrangement links TRBV9 to TRBJ1-1; D uncertain. The CDR3 runs 14 residues. Germline V CDR1 and CDR2: SGDLS, YYNGEE. The ends were cut back, 5 bases at V and 5 bases at J, with 16 bases in the middle. In DNA form, the CDR3 reads TGTGCCAGCAGTGGGCAGGCCTTGGGGACTGAAGCTTTCTTT. Translated: CASSGQALGTEAFF.

The chain is built from TRBV10-1 and TRBJ1-1; tentatively, D is TRBD1 (6 bases). The CDR3 is made up of 18 amino acids. Trimming cost V 0 bases and J 1 base, with 18 bases left between them. Germline CDR1 is WNHNN and CDR2 is SYGVQD (reference sequence). In nucleotides, the CDR3 is TGCGCCAGCAGTGAGTCGATTGGGGGGCCAGGAGGGAACACTGAAGCTTTCTTT. Protein: CASSESIGGPGGNTEAFF.

The CDR3, as DNA: TGTGCCAGTAGTATAGATACTCCCTGGGGGGGGAACACCGGGGAGCTGTTTTTT. Translated, it gives CASSIDTPWGGNTGELFF. The chain uses TRBV19 and TRBJ2-2; 7 bases are a match to TRBD2. CDR3 length: 18 amino acids. The germline gives CDR1 LNHDA, CDR2 SQIVND (reference sequence). V was pared by 0 bases and J by 1 base, with 8 bases of the junction left unmatched.

This chain links TRBV14 with TRBJ1-1; no definite D call. This CDR3 is 15 amino acids long. Trimming shortened V by 2 bases and J by 0 bases, and 10 bases separated the two germline ends. Germline V CDR1 and CDR2: SGHDN, FVKESK. The CDR3 loop reads CASSQHIALNTEAFF. The CDR3 nucleotides read TGTGCCAGCAGCCAACATATAGCCTTGAACACTGAAGCTTTCTTT.

This chain joins TRBV5-1 and TRBJ1-1; D is ambiguous. The germline V gene has CDR1 SGHRS and CDR2 YFSETQ. The CDR3 consists of 15 residues. V was shortened by 0 bases and J by 0 bases, with 9 bases between the two germline ends. CDR3 coding DNA: TGCGCCAGCAGCTTGGACGGACGGATGAACACTGAAGCTTTCTTT. Translated: CASSLDGRMNTEAFF. The full variable domain, with the rest looked up from reference TRBV5-1 and TRBJ1-1, is KAGVTQTPRYLIKTRGQQVTLSCSPISGHRSVSWYQQTPGQGLQFLFEYFSETQRNKGNFPGRFSGRQFSNSRSEMNVSTLELGDSALYLCASSLDGRMNTEAFFGQGTRLTVV.

This sequence joins TRBV6-8 and TRBJ2-7; possible D gene TRBD2, 5 bases. The V gene lost 7 bases and the J gene lost 5 bases, with 12 bases spanning the gap. The germline V gene has CDR1 MNHGY and CDR2 SAAAGT. This CDR3 is built from 12 residues. CDR3 bases: TGTGCCAGCAAAGAGGGCATGGACGAGCAGTACTTC. Protein sequence: CASKEGMDEQYF.

The chain couples TRBV30 to TRBJ2-7; either TRBD1 or TRBD2 may fit D (5 bases each). The CDR3 sequence is 16 residues long. V was cut by 0 bases and J by 1 base, with 16 bases left in between. Per germline, CDR1 GTSNPN and CDR2 SVGIG (reference sequence). This CDR3 reads CAWSVRGVPSSYEQYF. DNA for the CDR3: TGTGCCTGGAGTGTAAGAGGGGTCCCCTCATCCTACGAGCAGTACTTC.

Regarding this clone: A nucleotide was unread or ambiguous, so the corresponding amino acid is written X. This sequence joins TRBV11-3 and TRBJ2-2; possibly TRBD2 for D (6 bases). The CDR3 runs 16 residues. V gave up 7 bases and J gave up 0 bases, with 15 bases separating them. Germline CDR1 is SGHNT and CDR2 is YENEEA. The CDR3 sequence: CASXGAGYANTGELFF. The CDR3 DNA follows: TGTGCCAGCAYCGGCGCGGGATACGCGAACACCGGGGAGCTGTTTTTT.